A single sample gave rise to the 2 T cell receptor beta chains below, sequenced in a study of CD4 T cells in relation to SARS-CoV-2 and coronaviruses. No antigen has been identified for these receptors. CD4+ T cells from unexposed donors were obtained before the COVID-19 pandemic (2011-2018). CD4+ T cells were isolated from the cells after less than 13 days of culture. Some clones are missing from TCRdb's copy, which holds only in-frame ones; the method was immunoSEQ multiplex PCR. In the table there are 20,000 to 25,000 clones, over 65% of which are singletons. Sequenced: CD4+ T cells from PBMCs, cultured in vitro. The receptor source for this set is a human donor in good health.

The CDR3 is CASSREVFGTGELFF. CDR3 nucleotides: TGTGCCAGCAGCCGTGAAGTGTTTGGGACCGGGGAGCTGTTTTTT. The chain uses TRBV14 and TRBJ2-2; D unclear. V was cut by 4 bases and J by 5 bases, with 14 bases left in between. This CDR3 comprises 15 residues. Germline V gene data show CDR1 as SGHDN and CDR2 as FVKESK.

The CDR3 DNA follows: TGTGCCAGCAGCCACGAAGGGGTAGCGGGACGCGAGCAGTACTTC. Its translation: CASSHEGVAGREQYF. This chain connects TRBV6-2 or TRBV6-3 to TRBJ2-7; 8 nucleotides align to TRBD2. This CDR3 spans 15 amino acids. Germline V lookup: CDR1 MNHEY, CDR2 SVGEGT. Unmatched junction bases numbered 13, after V lost 6 bases and J lost 6 bases.